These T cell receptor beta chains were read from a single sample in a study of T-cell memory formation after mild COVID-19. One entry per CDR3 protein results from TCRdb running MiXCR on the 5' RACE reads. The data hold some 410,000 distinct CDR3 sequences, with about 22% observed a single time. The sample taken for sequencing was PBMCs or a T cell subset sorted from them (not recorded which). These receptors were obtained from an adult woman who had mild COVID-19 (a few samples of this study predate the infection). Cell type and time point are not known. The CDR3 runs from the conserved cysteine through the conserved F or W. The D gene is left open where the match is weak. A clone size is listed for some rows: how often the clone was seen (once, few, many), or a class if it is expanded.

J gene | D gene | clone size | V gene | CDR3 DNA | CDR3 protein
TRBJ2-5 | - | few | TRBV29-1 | TGCAGCGTTGAATCGGGGTTAGAGACCCAGTACTTC | CSVESGLETQYF
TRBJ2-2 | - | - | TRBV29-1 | TGCAGCGTTAACAGGGTGGACACCGGGGAGCTGTTTTTT | CSVNRVDTGELFF
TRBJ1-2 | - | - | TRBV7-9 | TGTGCCAGCAGCGCCAGCCGGGGCAGGGTTCCGGGTGGCTACACCTTC | CASSASRGRVPGGYTF
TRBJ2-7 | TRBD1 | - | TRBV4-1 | TGCGCCAGCAGCCAACGGACAGGGGCCACCTACGAGCAGTACTTC | CASSQRTGATYEQYF
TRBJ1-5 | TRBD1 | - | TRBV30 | TGTGCCTGGAGTGTAAAGAGGAGGAACAGGGGGCTTCAGCCCCAGCATTTT | CAWSVKRRNRGLQPQHF
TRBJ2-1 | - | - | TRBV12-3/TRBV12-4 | TGTGCCAGCAGTTTAAACCCCTCCTACAATGAGCAGTTCTTC | CASSLNPSYNEQFF
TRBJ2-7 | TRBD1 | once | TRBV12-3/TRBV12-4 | TGTGCCAGCAGTCGGGACAGGTTCTGGGAGCAGTACTTC | CASSRDRFWEQYF
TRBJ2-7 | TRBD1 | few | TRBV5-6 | TGTGCCAGCAGCAGTGGGACAGTGGGATTCTTCTACGAGCAGTACTTC | CASSSGTVGFFYEQYF
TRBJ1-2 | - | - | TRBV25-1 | TGTGCCAGCAGTGCATCGGGACACCACTATGGCTACACCTTC | CASSASGHHYGYTF
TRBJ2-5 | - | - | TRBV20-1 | TGCAGTGCAAATGGTATTTGGGGGGGCGGAGAGACCCAGTACTTC | CSANGIWGGGETQYF
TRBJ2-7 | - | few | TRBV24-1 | TGTGCCACCAGTGATTTGCAAAGCGGATCTTACGAGCAGTACTTC | CATSDLQSGSYEQYF